The source of this TCR beta chain is a study of blood T cell repertoires in COVID-19. Here immunoSEQ multiplex PCR was the method, and the copy in TCRdb shows in-frame clones only, minus some. This repertoire shows fewer than 200,000 clones, 85% found once; its top ten account for 1% to 1.2%. This clone showed up just once. The sequence was obtained from a man aged 40-55 years with acute or convalescent COVID-19. The source material was peripheral blood.

CDR3 nucleotide sequence: TGTGCCAGCAGGGGGACAGGGAGTGCAGATACGCAGTATTTT. Its translation is CASRGTGSADTQYF. J is TRBJ2-3 and V is TRBV25-1; 9 positions match TRBD1. V lost 6 bases to trimming and J lost 4 bases; unmatched junction nucleotides: 5. Germline V gene sequence: CDR1 MGHDK, CDR2 SYGVNS. This CDR3 is 14 amino acids long. The full variable domain, completed using reference TRBV25-1 and TRBJ2-3, is EADIYQTPRYLVIGTGKKITLECSQTMGHDKMYWYQQDPGMELHLIHYSYGVNSTEKGDLSSESTVSRIRTEHFPLTLESARPSHTSQYLCASRGTGSADTQYFGPGTRLTVL.